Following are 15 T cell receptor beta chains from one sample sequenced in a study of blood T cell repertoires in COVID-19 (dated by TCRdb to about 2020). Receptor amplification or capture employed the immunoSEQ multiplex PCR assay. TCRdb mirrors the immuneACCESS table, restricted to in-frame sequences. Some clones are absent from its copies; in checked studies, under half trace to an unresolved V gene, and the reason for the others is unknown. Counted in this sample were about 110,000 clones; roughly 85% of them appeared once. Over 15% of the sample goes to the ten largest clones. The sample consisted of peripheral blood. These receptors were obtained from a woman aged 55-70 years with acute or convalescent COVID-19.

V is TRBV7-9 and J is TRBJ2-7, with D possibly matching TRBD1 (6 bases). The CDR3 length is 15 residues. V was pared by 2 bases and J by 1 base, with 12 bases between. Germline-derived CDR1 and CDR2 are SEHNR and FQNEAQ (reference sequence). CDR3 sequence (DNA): TGTGCCAGCAGCTTACCGCTGCAGGGGTCCTACGAGCAGTACTTC. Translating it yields CASSLPLQGSYEQYF.

The CDR3 DNA sequence: TGTGCCAGCATCAATCAGGGGGGCCAAGAGACCCAGTACTTC. Its protein is CASINQGGQETQYF. The rearrangement uses TRBV2 and TRBJ2-5, with a weak D call TRBD1 (7 bases). The CDR3 contains 14 residues. Trimming removed 7 bases from V and 1 base from J, with 13 bases in between. The germline V gene has CDR1 SNHLY and CDR2 FYNNEI.

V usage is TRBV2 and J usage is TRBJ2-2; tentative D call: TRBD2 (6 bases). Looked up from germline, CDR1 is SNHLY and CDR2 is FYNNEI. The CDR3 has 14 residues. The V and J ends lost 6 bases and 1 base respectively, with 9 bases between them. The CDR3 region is CASRGLMNTGELFF. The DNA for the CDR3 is TGTGCCAGCAGGGGACTCATGAACACCGGGGAGCTGTTTTTT.

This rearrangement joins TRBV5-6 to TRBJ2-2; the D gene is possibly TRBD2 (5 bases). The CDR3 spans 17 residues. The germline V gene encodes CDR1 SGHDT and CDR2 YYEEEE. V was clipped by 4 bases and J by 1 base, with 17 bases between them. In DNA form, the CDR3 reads TGTGCCAGCAGCCCCCCCGGACTGGCCGAGAACACCGGGGAGCTGTTTTTT. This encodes CASSPPGLAENTGELFF.

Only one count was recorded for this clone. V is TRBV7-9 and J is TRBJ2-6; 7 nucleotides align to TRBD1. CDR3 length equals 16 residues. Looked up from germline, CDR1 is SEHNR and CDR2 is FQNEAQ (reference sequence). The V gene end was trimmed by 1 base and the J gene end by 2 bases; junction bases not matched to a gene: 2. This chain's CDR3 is CASSLGQGAGANVLTF. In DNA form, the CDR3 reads TGTGCCAGCAGCTTAGGGCAGGGGGCTGGGGCCAACGTCCTGACTTTC.

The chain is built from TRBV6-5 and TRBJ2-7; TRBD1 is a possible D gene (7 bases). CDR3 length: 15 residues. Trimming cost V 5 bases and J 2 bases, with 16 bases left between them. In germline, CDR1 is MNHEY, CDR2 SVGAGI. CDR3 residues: CASSLNRGGPYEQYF. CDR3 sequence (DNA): TGTGCCAGCAGTCTAAACAGGGGAGGCCCCTACGAGCAGTACTTC.

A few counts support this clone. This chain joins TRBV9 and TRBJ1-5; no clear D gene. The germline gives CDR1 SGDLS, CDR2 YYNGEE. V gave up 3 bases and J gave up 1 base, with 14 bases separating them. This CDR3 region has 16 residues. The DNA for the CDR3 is TGTGCCAGCAGCGAGTCGGCGGCGGCGAGCAATCAGCCCCAGCATTTT. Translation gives CASSESAAASNQPQHF.

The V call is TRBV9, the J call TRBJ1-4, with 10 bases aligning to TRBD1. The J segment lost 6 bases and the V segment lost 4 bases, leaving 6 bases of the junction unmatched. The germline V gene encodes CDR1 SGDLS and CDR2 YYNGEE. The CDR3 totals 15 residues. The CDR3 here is CASSPDGTGDEKLFF. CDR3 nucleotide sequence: TGTGCCAGCAGCCCCGACGGGACAGGGGATGAAAAACTGTTTTTT.

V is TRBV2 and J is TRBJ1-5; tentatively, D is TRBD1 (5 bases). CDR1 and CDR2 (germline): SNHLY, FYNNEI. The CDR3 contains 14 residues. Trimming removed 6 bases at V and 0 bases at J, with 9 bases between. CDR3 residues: CASRRDSSNQPQHF. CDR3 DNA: TGTGCCAGCAGACGGGACTCTAGCAATCAGCCCCAGCATTTT.

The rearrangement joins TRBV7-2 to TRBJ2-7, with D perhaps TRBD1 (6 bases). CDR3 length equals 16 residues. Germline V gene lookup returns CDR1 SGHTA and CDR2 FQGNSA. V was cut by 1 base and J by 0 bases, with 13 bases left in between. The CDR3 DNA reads TGTGCCAGCAGCTTAGAGGGGGACGGACTCTCCTACGAGCAGTACTTC. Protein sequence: CASSLEGDGLSYEQYF.

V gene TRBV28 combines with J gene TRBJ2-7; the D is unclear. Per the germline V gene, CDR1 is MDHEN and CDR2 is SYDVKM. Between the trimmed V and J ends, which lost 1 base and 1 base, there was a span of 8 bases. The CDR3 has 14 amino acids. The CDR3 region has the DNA TGTGCCAGCAGTTTATCTTCTCCGTCCTACGAGCAGTACTTC. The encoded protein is CASSLSSPSYEQYF.

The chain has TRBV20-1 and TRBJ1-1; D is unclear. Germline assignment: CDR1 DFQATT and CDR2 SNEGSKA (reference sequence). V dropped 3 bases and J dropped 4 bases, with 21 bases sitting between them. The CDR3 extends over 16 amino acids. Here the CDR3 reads CSASPSTLGGSTEAFF. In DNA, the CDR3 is TGCAGTGCTAGTCCCTCTACCCTAGGAGGTAGCACTGAAGCTTTCTTT.

The CDR3 loop is CALNKRGSEPQHF. CDR3 DNA sequence: TGTGCTCTTAATAAACGGGGATCCGAACCCCAGCATTTT. This rearrangement joins TRBV11-3 to TRBJ1-5, with no clear D. The CDR3 has 13 residues. Germline-derived CDR1 and CDR2 are SGHNT and YENEEA.

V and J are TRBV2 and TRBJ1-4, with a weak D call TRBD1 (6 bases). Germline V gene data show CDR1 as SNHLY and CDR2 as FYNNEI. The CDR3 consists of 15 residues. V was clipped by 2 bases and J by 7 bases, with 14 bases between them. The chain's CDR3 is CASSEIGGKVEKLFF. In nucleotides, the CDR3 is TGTGCCAGCAGTGAAATAGGGGGAAAGGTTGAAAAACTGTTTTTT.

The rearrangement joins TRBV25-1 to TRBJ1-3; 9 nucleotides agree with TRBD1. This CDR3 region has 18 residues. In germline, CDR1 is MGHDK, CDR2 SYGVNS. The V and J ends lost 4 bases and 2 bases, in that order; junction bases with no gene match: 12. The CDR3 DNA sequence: TGTGCCAGCAGTGCCCCGGGACAGGGACAGCGAGCTGGAAACACCATATATTTT. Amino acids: CASSAPGQGQRAGNTIYF. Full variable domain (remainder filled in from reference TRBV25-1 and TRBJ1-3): EADIYQTPRYLVIGTGKKITLECSQTMGHDKMYWYQQDPGMELHLIHYSYGVNSTEKGDLSSESTVSRIRTEHFPLTLESARPSHTSQYLCASSAPGQGQRAGNTIYFGEGSWLTVV.